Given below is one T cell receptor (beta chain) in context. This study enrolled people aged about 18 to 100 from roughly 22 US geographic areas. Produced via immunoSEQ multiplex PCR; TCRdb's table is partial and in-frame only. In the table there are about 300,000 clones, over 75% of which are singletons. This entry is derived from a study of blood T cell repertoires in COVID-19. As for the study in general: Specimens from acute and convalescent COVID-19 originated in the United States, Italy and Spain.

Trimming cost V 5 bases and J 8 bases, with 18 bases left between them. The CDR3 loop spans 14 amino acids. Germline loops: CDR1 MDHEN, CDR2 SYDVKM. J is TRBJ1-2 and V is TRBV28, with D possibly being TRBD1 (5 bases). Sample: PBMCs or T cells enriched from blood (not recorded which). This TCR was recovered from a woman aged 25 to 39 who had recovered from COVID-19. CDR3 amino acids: CASSVDNDFLGYTF. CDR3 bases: TGTGCCAGCAGTGTGGACAACGACTTCCTCGGCTACACCTTC.